Listed below are T cell receptor beta chains from one sample, sequenced in a study of cytomegalovirus exposure and HLA in healthy donors. The repertoire was sequenced with immunoSEQ multiplex PCR; TCRdb's copy has only in-frame clones and lacks some. The table shows 150,000 to 200,000 clones, with about 82% occurring only once. Sequenced material: PBMCs. The receptors come from a woman in her 30s in good health and CMV-seronegative. Each CDR3 is given with its conserved first and last residue. Fields, in order: clone size, J gene, D gene, V gene, CDR3 protein, CDR3 DNA. D genes are given only for firm matches. Some rows have no size entry. The others give once, few or many, or a class for an expanded clone.

once TRBJ1-1 TRBD1 TRBV5-1 CASSKGQGVKAEAFF TGCGCCAGCAGCAAGGGACAGGGGGTAAAAGCTGAAGCTTTCTTT
. TRBJ2-5 TRBD2 TRBV27 CASRRLAGGGETQYF TGTGCCAGCAGGAGACTAGCGGGGGGTGGAGAGACCCAGTACTTC
. TRBJ2-2 TRBD1 TRBV5-1 CASSRDSLNAGELFF TGCGCCAGCAGTCGGGACAGCTTGAACGCCGGGGAGCTGTTTTTT
. TRBJ2-7 . TRBV5-1 CASSLSASIDYEQYF TGCGCCAGCAGCTTGTCGGCTAGCATCGACTACGAGCAGTACTTC
. TRBJ1-5 . TRBV11-2 CASSLAGSGNQPQHF TGTGCCAGCAGCTTAGCGGGGTCGGGCAATCAGCCCCAGCATTTT
once TRBJ1-1 TRBD1 TRBV5-8 CASLRGDRGLVSNTEAFF TGTGCCAGTTTGAGGGGGGACAGGGGGCTTGTTAGCAACACTGAAGCTTTCTTT
. TRBJ2-7 . TRBV27 CASSLFLGPTGTPTEQYF TGTGCCAGCAGTTTATTCTTGGGCCCCACCGGGACACCCACCGAGCAGTACTTC
. TRBJ2-5 . TRBV5-4 CASSKEGKETQYF TGTGCCAGCAGTAAGGAGGGGAAGGAGACCCAGTACTTC
. TRBJ1-2 TRBD1 TRBV6-6 CASSDLRGRDGYTF TGTGCCAGCAGCGACCTTAGGGGGCGTGATGGCTACACCTTC
. TRBJ1-1 TRBD1 TRBV4-3 CASSQGDRGRSTEAFF TGCGCCAGCAGCCAAGGGGACAGGGGTAGATCCACTGAAGCTTTCTTT
. TRBJ1-2 TRBD1 TRBV5-4 CASSLEGAGGYTF TGTGCCAGCAGCTTAGAGGGGGCGGGCGGCTACACCTTC
. TRBJ1-4 . TRBV19 CASSPMGGTNEKLFF TGTGCCAGTAGTCCCATGGGGGGGACTAATGAAAAACTGTTTTTT
. TRBJ1-2 TRBD1 TRBV2 CASRGTGNYGYTF TGTGCCAGCAGAGGGACAGGGAACTATGGCTACACCTTC
. TRBJ1-5 . TRBV7-9 CASSLMQGQPQHF TGTGCCAGCAGCTTAATGCAGGGTCAGCCCCAGCATTTT
. TRBJ1-2 TRBD1 TRBV6-6 CASSPLDRGGGYTF TGTGCCAGCAGTCCCCTGGACAGGGGAGGTGGCTACACCTTC
. TRBJ1-5 . TRBV5-8 CASSLGGVGQPQHF TGTGCCAGCAGTTTGGGCGGGGTAGGTCAGCCCCAGCATTTT
. TRBJ2-4 . TRBV10-1 CASSEPAGNIQYF TGCGCCAGCAGTGAGCCGGCAGGAAACATTCAGTACTTC
. TRBJ2-1 . TRBV10-1 CASSESMGPGNEQFF TGCGCCAGCAGTGAGTCAATGGGGCCCGGCAATGAGCAGTTCTTC
. TRBJ2-7 TRBD1 TRBV11-2 CASSSYGTGTSYEQYF TGTGCCAGCAGCTCCTATGGGACAGGGACGTCCTACGAGCAGTACTTC
. TRBJ1-5 . TRBV6-1 CASSAGPGTQHF TGTGCCAGCAGTGCGGGTCCGGGGACCCAGCATTTT
. TRBJ2-1 . TRBV6-4 CASSDTTERYNEQFF TGTGCCAGCAGTGACACGACAGAAAGGTACAATGAGCAGTTCTTC
. TRBJ2-1 . TRBV4-1 CASSQDRPGINEQFF TGCGCCAGCAGCCAAGATCGGCCAGGGATCAATGAGCAGTTCTTC
few TRBJ2-5 . TRBV29-1 CSVGVRLTPGLPDF TGCAGCGTTGGGGTTAGACTAACCCCTGGTCTTCCGGACTTC
. TRBJ1-1 . TRBV19 CASSLQGLPNTEAFF TGTGCCAGTAGTCTACAGGGCCTCCCGAACACTGAAGCTTTCTTT
. TRBJ1-2 . TRBV4-1 CASSQEGGTNYGYTF TGCGCCAGCAGCCAAGAGGGGGGGACCAACTATGGCTACACCTTC
. TRBJ2-1 TRBD2 TRBV5-4 CASSSPSAGGYNEQFF TGTGCCAGCAGCTCCCCCTCCGCGGGGGGCTACAATGAGCAGTTCTTC
. TRBJ2-1 . TRBV1 CTSSEAGGPPGEQFF TGCACCAGCAGCGAAGCGGGGGGGCCCCCTGGGGAGCAGTTCTTC
medium-sized TRBJ1-1 . TRBV10-3 CATGNTGLTNTEAFF TGTGCCACGGGAAACACCGGCCTTACGAACACTGAAGCTTTCTTT
few TRBJ1-2 . TRBV6-1 CASSPYVEPGYTF TGTGCCAGCAGCCCCTACGTAGAGCCCGGCTACACCTTC
many TRBJ1-1 . TRBV12-5 CASGDWNTEAFF TGTGCTAGTGGGGACTGGAACACTGAAGCTTTCTTT
. TRBJ1-2 . TRBV7-2 CASSLVVRDYGYTF TGTGCCAGCAGCTTAGTCGTCAGGGATTATGGCTACACCTTC
. TRBJ1-6 . TRBV30 CAWKIPDRASSPLHF TGTGCCTGGAAGATACCGGATCGTGCTAGTTCACCCCTCCACTTT
. TRBJ1-6 . TRBV4-3 CASSQDFSGGETPLHF TGCGCCAGCAGCCAAGATTTTTCGGGGGGCGAGACACCCCTCCACTTT
. TRBJ2-3 TRBD2 TRBV5-1 CASSRGLAGGLNTDTQYF TGCGCCAGCAGCCGCGGACTAGCGGGGGGGCTTAACACAGATACGCAGTATTTT
. TRBJ2-1 TRBD2 TRBV11-1 CASSSYLSSGGWNEQFF TGTGCCAGCAGCTCCTACCTCTCTAGCGGGGGGTGGAATGAGCAGTTCTTC
. TRBJ2-1 TRBD2 TRBV4-2 CASSQDRGSGGTAEQFF TGTGCCAGCAGCCAAGATCGGGGTAGCGGGGGGACCGCTGAGCAGTTCTTC
. TRBJ1-1 TRBD1 TRBV6-5 CASSYAWGRGVTEAFF TGTGCCAGCAGTTACGCCTGGGGCAGGGGGGTCACTGAAGCTTTCTTT
. TRBJ2-7 . TRBV5-1 CASSYREGGYEQYF TGCGCCAGCAGCTACAGGGAGGGAGGCTACGAGCAGTACTTC
. TRBJ1-4 . TRBV25-1 CASSDSGGTNEKLFF TGTGCCAGCAGTGATAGCGGGGGAACTAATGAAAAACTGTTTTTT